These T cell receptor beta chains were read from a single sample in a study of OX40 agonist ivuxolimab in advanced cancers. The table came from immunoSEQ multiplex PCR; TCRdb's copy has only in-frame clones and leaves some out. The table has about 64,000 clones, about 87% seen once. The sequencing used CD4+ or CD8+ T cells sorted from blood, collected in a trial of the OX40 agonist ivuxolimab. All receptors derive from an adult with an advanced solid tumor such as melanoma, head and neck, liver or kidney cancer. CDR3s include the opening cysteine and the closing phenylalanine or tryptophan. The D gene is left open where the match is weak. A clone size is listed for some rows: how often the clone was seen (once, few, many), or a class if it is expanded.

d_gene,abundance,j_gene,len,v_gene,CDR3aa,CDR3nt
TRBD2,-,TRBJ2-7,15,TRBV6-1,CASRGAGGPSYEQYF,TGTGCCAGCAGAGGAGCGGGAGGTCCCTCCTACGAGCAGTACTTC
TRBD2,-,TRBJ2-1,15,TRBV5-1,CASSFGGSSYNEQFF,TGTGCCAGCAGCTTCGGCGGGAGCTCCTACAATGAGCAGTTCTTC
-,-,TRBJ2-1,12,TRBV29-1,CSGVNSYNEQFF,TGCAGCGGGGTAAACTCCTACAATGAGCAGTTCTTC
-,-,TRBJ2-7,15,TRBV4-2,CASSQVDSRTNEQYF,TGTGCCAGCAGCCAAGTAGACAGCCGCACAAACGAGCAGTACTTC
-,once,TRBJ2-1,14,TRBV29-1,CSVRPSPNYNEQFF,TGCAGCGTCCGCCCGTCCCCGAACTACAATGAGCAGTTCTTC
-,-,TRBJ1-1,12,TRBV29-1,CSVGQTIREAFF,TGCAGCGTCGGACAGACGATACGTGAAGCTTTCTTT
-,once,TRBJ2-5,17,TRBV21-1,CASSKVWGSGTRETQYF,-
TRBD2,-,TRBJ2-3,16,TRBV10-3,CAISAKSGGSTDTQYF,TGTGCCATCAGTGCTAAAAGCGGGGGTAGCACAGATACGCAGTATTTT
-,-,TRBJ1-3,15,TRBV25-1,CASREAESSGNTIYF,TGTGCCAGCAGGGAGGCGGAAAGCTCTGGAAACACCATATATTTT
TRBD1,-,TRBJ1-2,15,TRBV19,CASQRGSGQIYGYTF,TGTGCCAGTCAAAGAGGATCGGGACAGATCTATGGCTACACCTTC